These 4 T cell receptor beta chains share one sample of origin, sequenced in a study of human T cells and chemical hapten exposure. As for time point: pre-sensitization, week 0. Treatment: therapeutic diphenylcyclopropenone sensitization with weekly scalp DPC. TCRdb recomputed calls from the RACE reads with MiXCR, one row per CDR3 protein. The repertoire holds around 60,000 distinct CDR3 sequences, with around 7% as singletons. The sequenced sample was whole blood, obtained in connection with sensitization to the hapten diphenylcyclopropenone (DPC). These receptors came from a woman aged 30 to 39 with alopecia areata. Some clones in this sample may be carry-over from other donors' samples.

In the case of this clonotype: A much bigger clone sits one base away, suggesting this may be a read error. CDR3 nucleotide sequence: TGCAGTGATAGTAGACTAGCGGGGGGGATTAATGAGCAGTTCTTC. This translates into CSDSRLAGGINEQFF. V and J are TRBV20-1 and TRBJ2-1; TRBD2 aligns across 14 bases. The CDR3 covers 15 residues. Germline assignment: CDR1 DFQATT and CDR2 SNEGSKA (reference sequence). V was pared by 7 bases and J by 7 bases, with 9 bases of the junction left unmatched.

This clonotype was seen at least ten times. The chain joins TRBV6-2 or TRBV6-3 to TRBJ1-1; D uncertain. V was shortened by 2 bases and J by 0 bases, with 16 bases between the two germline ends. The CDR3 spans 17 residues. Germline V gene sequence: CDR1 MNHEY, CDR2 SVGEGT. The CDR3 region is CASSYPVRGIVNTEAFF. The CDR3 DNA reads TGTGCCAGCAGTTACCCAGTTAGAGGAATTGTGAACACTGAAGCTTTCTTT.

Relative to its sample, this clonotype is medium-sized. The genes are TRBV20-1 and TRBJ1-1; 9 nucleotides match TRBD1. Trimming cost V 1 base and J 3 bases; bases outside gene matches: 0. Germline-derived CDR1 and CDR2 are DFQATT and SNEGSKA (reference sequence). This CDR3 has 13 residues. The CDR3 region is CSARGDRDTEAFF. Here the CDR3 DNA reads TGCAGTGCTAGAGGGGACAGGGACACTGAAGCTTTCTTT.

This clonotype was seen a handful of times. This chain connects TRBV20-1 to TRBJ2-3, with 7 bases that match TRBD2. The CDR3 is 16 amino acids. Unmatched junction bases numbered 9, after V lost 2 bases and J lost 1 base. Germline V gives CDR1 DFQATT, CDR2 SNEGSKA (reference sequence). CDR3 region: CSARFPAGDRTDTQYF. The DNA of the CDR3 is TGCAGTGCTAGATTCCCGGCGGGGGACCGCACAGATACGCAGTATTTT.